This T cell receptor (beta chain) is drawn from a study of T-cell memory formation after mild COVID-19. V was pared by 4 bases and J by 4 bases, with 10 bases between. Per the germline V gene, CDR1 is SGHTA and CDR2 is FQGNSA. The CDR3 is 13 residues long. One entry per CDR3 protein results from TCRdb running MiXCR on the 5' RACE reads. The repertoire holds about 560,000 distinct CDR3 sequences, with 15% to 20% as singletons. V gene TRBV7-2 combines with J gene TRBJ1-1, with D possibly TRBD1 on 5 matching bases. This sequence originates from an adult woman who had mild COVID-19 (a few samples of this study predate the infection). Cell type and time point are not known. Sequencing used PBMCs or a T cell subset sorted from them (not recorded which). The CDR3 DNA follows: TGTGCCAGCAGCTCTCTAAGGGGCACTGAAGCTTTCTTT. Its translation: CASSSLRGTEAFF.